A single sample gave rise to the 29 T cell receptor beta chains below, sequenced in a study of cytomegalovirus exposure and HLA in healthy donors. Primers for the PCR totalled 60 Vbeta and 13 Jbeta. Sequencing was performed with immunoSEQ multiplex PCR; in TCRdb, only in-frame clones are kept and a portion is missing. The sample has about 280,000 clones, over 85% seen once. The sequencing sample was made of PBMCs. The receptors were sampled from a woman younger than 30 in good health and CMV-seronegative.

The rearrangement joins TRBV30 to TRBJ2-1; D is unclear. The V gene lost 1 base and the J gene lost 6 bases, with 7 bases spanning the gap. Germline V gives CDR1 GTSNPN, CDR2 SVGIG (reference sequence). This CDR3 has 12 residues. The CDR3 protein is CAWSGTGNEQFF. The DNA for the CDR3 is TGTGCCTGGAGTGGAACCGGCAATGAGCAGTTCTTC.

The rearrangement joins TRBV2 to TRBJ1-2, with D hard to call. CDR1 SNHLY and CDR2 FYNNEI come from the germline V gene. The CDR3 extends over 18 amino acids. The V end was cut by 2 bases, the J end by 0 bases, with 19 bases between. Here the CDR3 DNA reads TGTGCCAGCAGTGAATCCCCCCTGGGGAGGGCTACTAACTATGGCTACACCTTC. It translates to CASSESPLGRATNYGYTF. The entire variable domain, with the rest obtained from reference TRBV2 and TRBJ1-2, is as follows: EPEVTQTPSHQVTQMGQEVILRCVPISNHLYFYWYRQILGQKVEFLVSFYNNEISEKSEIFDDQFSVERPDGSNFTLKIRSTKLEDSAMYFCASSESPLGRATNYGYTFGSGTRLTVV.

The chain combines TRBV20-1 with TRBJ2-7, with D tentatively TRBD1 (6 bases). Germline lookup yields CDR1 DFQATT and CDR2 SNEGSKA (reference sequence). This CDR3 is built from 11 residues. V lost 7 bases to trimming and J lost 3 bases, with 10 bases between them. The CDR3 loop is CSVLRGYEQYF. CDR3 sequence (DNA): TGCAGTGTTCTCAGGGGCTACGAGCAGTACTTC.

The chain links TRBV5-1 to TRBJ1-4; 8 bases agree with TRBD1. Germline V CDR1 and CDR2: SGHRS, YFSETQ. The CDR3 loop spans 14 amino acids. Trimming at V came to 2 bases and at J to 5 bases, leaving 2 bases not matched to a gene. The CDR3 is CASSLQGVNEKLFF. The CDR3, as DNA: TGCGCCAGCAGCTTACAGGGGGTAAATGAAAAACTGTTTTTT.

The chain combines TRBV18 with TRBJ2-5, with 10 bases identical to TRBD2. In germline, CDR1 is KGHSH, CDR2 LQKENI. V shed 0 bases, J shed 3 bases, and the junction held 7 bases outside the gene matches. The length of the CDR3 is 17 residues. The CDR3 region has the DNA TGTGCCAGCTCACCACCTAACTTTCTAGCGGGGGAAGAGACCCAGTACTTC. Translation gives CASSPPNFLAGEETQYF.

The V call is TRBV5-6, the J call TRBJ1-4; 10 bases are shared with TRBD1. CDR3 length: 15 amino acids. J lost 6 bases, V lost 5 bases, and 7 bases had no gene match. Germline V gene sequence: CDR1 SGHDT, CDR2 YYEEEE. The CDR3 coding sequence is TGTGCCAGCAGTCTCAGGACAGGGGGTTATGAAAAACTGTTTTTT. It translates to CASSLRTGGYEKLFF.

V usage is TRBV2 and J usage is TRBJ2-1, with 8 bases matching TRBD1. This CDR3 is built from 14 residues. Losses at the gene ends were 7 bases for V and 7 bases for J; bases not matched to a gene: 9. In germline, CDR1 is SNHLY, CDR2 FYNNEI. CDR3 coding DNA: TGTGCCAGCAACGCGCAGGGGGCAGGGAATGAGCAGTTCTTC. Protein product: CASNAQGAGNEQFF.

The chain combines TRBV29-1 with TRBJ1-6, with D possibly matching TRBD1 (6 bases). Germline CDR1 and CDR2: SQVTM and ANQGSEA. Trimming cost V 4 bases and J 6 bases, with 19 bases left between them. The CDR3 spans 16 residues. The CDR3 nucleotides read TGCAGCGTTGTAAGAGCTACCGGGACAACTAATTCACCCCTCCACTTT. This encodes CSVVRATGTTNSPLHF.

This chain uses TRBV11-2 with TRBJ2-1, with a tentative D call TRBD2 (6 bases). CDR1 is SGHAT and CDR2 is FQNNGV in the germline V gene. The CDR3 runs to 12 residues. The ends were cut back, 5 bases at V and 8 bases at J, with 10 bases in the middle. Here the CDR3 DNA reads TGTGCCAGCAGCATCGGGGGAGATGAGCAGTTCTTC. Protein product: CASSIGGDEQFF. Complete variable domain (other parts from reference TRBV11-2 and TRBJ2-1): EAGVAQSPRYKIIEKRQSVAFWCNPISGHATLYWYQQILGQGPKLLIQFQNNGVVDDSQLPKDRFSAERLKGVDSTLKIQPAKLEDSAVYLCASSIGGDEQFFGPGTRLTVL.

The chain employs TRBV10-1 and TRBJ1-3; tentative D call: TRBD1 (6 bases). Trimming left V 0 bases short and J 2 bases short, with 8 bases between. Germline lookup yields CDR1 WNHNN and CDR2 SYGVQD (reference sequence). CDR3 length equals 15 residues. The CDR3 DNA reads as TGCGCCAGCAGTGAGTCGGGACAAGCTGGAAACACCATATATTTT. Amino acids: CASSESGQAGNTIYF.

The chain has TRBV7-2 and TRBJ2-7, with 7 bases lining up with TRBD2. The CDR3 loop spans 17 amino acids. V shed 2 bases and J 3 bases; nucleotides not matched to a gene: 13. Looked up from germline, CDR1 is SGHTA and CDR2 is FQGNSA. The CDR3 DNA reads as TGTGCCAGCAGCTTATTGGCCGTCGGGGGGTTTCTCTACGAGCAGTACTTC. Translation gives CASSLLAVGGFLYEQYF.

This chain links TRBV2 with TRBJ1-3; D call uncertain. Per the germline V gene, CDR1 is SNHLY and CDR2 is FYNNEI. V lost 2 bases and J lost 0, with 8 bases in between. CDR3 length equals 15 residues. The CDR3 loop reads CASSETVISGNTIYF. CDR3 nucleotide sequence: TGTGCCAGCAGTGAAACGGTCATCTCTGGAAACACCATATATTTT.

The genes are TRBV13 and TRBJ2-3, with D perhaps TRBD1 (5 bases). Germline loops: CDR1 PRHDT, CDR2 FYEKMQ (reference sequence). V dropped 5 bases and J dropped 7 bases, with 13 bases sitting between them. The CDR3 contains 13 residues. This CDR3 reads CASSPTRVNTQYF. CDR3 in DNA: TGTGCCAGCAGCCCAACCAGGGTGAATACGCAGTATTTT.

CDR3 region: CASSVGLVGYEQYF. As DNA, the CDR3 is TGTGCCAGCAGCGTAGGGCTAGTGGGCTACGAGCAGTACTTC. The chain joins TRBV9 to TRBJ2-7; D is ambiguous. Trimming stripped 0 bases from V and 3 bases from J, with 10 bases between. CDR3 length equals 14 residues. Germline values: CDR1 SGDLS, CDR2 YYNGEE. The entire variable domain, with the rest obtained from reference TRBV9 and TRBJ2-7, is as follows: DSGVTQTPKHLITATGQRVTLRCSPRSGDLSVYWYQQSLDQGLQFLIQYYNGEERAKGNILERFSAQQFPDLHSELNLSSLELGDSALYFCASSVGLVGYEQYFGPGTRLTVT.

This chain uses TRBV5-1 with TRBJ2-3, with D possibly matching TRBD1 (5 bases). Looked up from germline, CDR1 is SGHRS and CDR2 is YFSETQ. This CDR3 has 13 residues. Trimming stripped 0 bases from V and 6 bases from J, with 8 bases between. The CDR3 loop reads CASSLGTTDTQYF. CDR3 nucleotide sequence: TGCGCCAGCAGCTTGGGGACAACCGATACGCAGTATTTT.

V gene TRBV9 combines with J gene TRBJ1-2, with D possibly TRBD1 on 6 matching bases. Per germline, CDR1 SGDLS and CDR2 YYNGEE. Trimming stripped 3 bases from V and 0 bases from J, with 12 bases between. The CDR3 consists of 15 residues. In nucleotides, the CDR3 is TGTGCCAGCAGCGATTGGGACAACCCTAACTATGGCTACACCTTC. Translating gives CASSDWDNPNYGYTF.

The gene calls are TRBV21-1 and TRBJ1-5; the table's D call, TRBD1, was not checked against the DNA. TRBV21-1 is shown as a pseudogene. CDR3 length equals 14 residues. CDR3 protein: CASAKTGPNQPQHF. For the CDR3, the DNA is TGTGCCAGCGCCAAGACAGGGCCCAATCAGCCCCAGCATTTT.

This chain uses TRBV5-4 with TRBJ1-2, with TRBD1 as a possible D gene (6 bases). CDR1 SGHNT and CDR2 YYREEE come from the germline V gene (reference sequence). The ends were cut back, 4 bases at V and 2 bases at J, with 12 bases in the middle. The length of the CDR3 is 14 residues. CDR3 in amino acids: CASSPLQGNYGYTF. The CDR3 nucleotides read TGTGCCAGCAGCCCCCTCCAGGGGAACTATGGCTACACCTTC. Variable domain in full (rest from reference TRBV5-4 and TRBJ1-2): ETGVTQSPTHLIKTRGQQVTLRCSSQSGHNTVSWYQQALGQGPQFIFQYYREEENGRGNFPPRFSGLQFPNYSSELNVNALELDDSALYLCASSPLQGNYGYTFGSGTRLTVV.

The rearrangement joins TRBV6-5 to TRBJ2-7, with 7 bases identical to TRBD1. CDR3 length equals 15 residues. The germline gives CDR1 MNHEY, CDR2 SVGAGI. The ends lost 0 bases at V and 3 bases at J; junction bases unmatched: 5. DNA of the CDR3: TGTGCCAGCAGTTACTCGTCAACAGGGGACTACGAGCAGTACTTC. It specifies CASSYSSTGDYEQYF.

This clone was seen a handful of times. The chain combines TRBV5-8 with TRBJ2-2; 13 positions agree with TRBD2. The ends lost 1 base at V and 3 bases at J; junction bases unmatched: 6. Germline CDR1 SGHTS, CDR2 YDEGEE. There are 18 residues in the CDR3. The CDR3 loop reads CASSLKSGTSGDTGELFF. Written as DNA, the CDR3 is TGTGCCAGCAGCTTGAAATCGGGGACTAGCGGGGACACCGGGGAGCTGTTTTTT.

About this clone itself: The sample carries other DNA sequences with the same CDR3. This chain links TRBV11-3 with TRBJ2-1, with 9 nucleotides matching TRBD2. The germline CDR1 and CDR2 sequences are SGHNT and YENEEA. V dropped 3 bases and J dropped 10; count of bases not matched to a gene: 1. This CDR3 is 12 amino acids long. DNA of the CDR3: TGTGCCAGCAGCTTTAGCGGGGGAGAGCAGTTCTTC. It yields the protein CASSFSGGEQFF. The complete variable domain, with remaining parts taken from reference TRBV11-3 and TRBJ2-1, reads EAGVVQSPRYKIIEKKQPVAFWCNPISGHNTLYWYLQNLGQGPELLIRYENEEAVDDSQLPKDRFSAERLKGVDSTLKIQPAELGDSAVYLCASSFSGGEQFFGPGTRLTVL.

The chain has TRBV29-1 and TRBJ1-1; tentatively, D is TRBD1 (6 bases). The ends were cut back, 0 bases at V and 7 bases at J, with 12 bases in the middle. CDR3 length: 13 amino acids. Germline CDR1 and CDR2: SQVTM and ANQGSEA. The CDR3: CSVEEGQGFEAFF. The CDR3 DNA reads as TGCAGCGTTGAAGAAGGCCAGGGGTTTGAAGCTTTCTTT. The variable domain in full, with the rest retrieved from reference TRBV29-1 and TRBJ1-1, is SAVISQKPSRDICQRGTSLTIQCQVDSQVTMMFWYRQQPGQSLTLIATANQGSEATYESGFVIDKFPISRPNLTFSTLTVSNMSPEDSSIYLCSVEEGQGFEAFFGQGTRLTVV.

The chain has TRBV6-1 and TRBJ2-1, with TRBD1 as a possible D gene (6 bases). The V and J ends lost 1 base and 2 bases respectively, with 9 bases between them. Germline V CDR1 and CDR2: MNHNS, SASEGT. The CDR3 covers 15 residues. CDR3: CASSEEGGTYNEQFF. The CDR3 coding sequence is TGTGCCAGCAGTGAAGAAGGGGGAACCTACAATGAGCAGTTCTTC.

The genes are TRBV7-9 and TRBJ2-1, with D perhaps TRBD1 (5 bases). Deletions cut 5 bases from V and 8 bases from J, with 16 bases between. This CDR3 has 14 residues. Germline-derived CDR1 and CDR2 are SEHNR and FQNEAQ (reference sequence). The CDR3 nucleotides read TGTGCCAGCAGCGGTTCAGGGTCCTGGGATGAGCAGTTCTTC. Translated, it gives CASSGSGSWDEQFF.

This chain joins TRBV2 and TRBJ2-7, with D possibly TRBD2 on 6 matching bases. Trimming shortened V by 3 bases and J by 1 base, and 13 bases separated the two germline ends. CDR1 is SNHLY and CDR2 is FYNNEI in the germline V gene. CDR3 length: 15 residues. The CDR3 nucleotides read TGTGCCAGCAGTGACCGGGACTCAGTTTCCTACGAGCAGTACTTC. Translating gives CASSDRDSVSYEQYF.

This clone was seen once. V is TRBV18 and J is TRBJ2-7; 11 bases match TRBD2. Germline V lookup: CDR1 KGHSH, CDR2 LQKENI. With V trimmed by 0 bases and J by 7 bases, 5 bases remained unmatched. The CDR3 runs 15 residues. CDR3: CASSPPSGGAGEQYF. In DNA form, the CDR3 reads TGTGCCAGCTCACCACCTAGCGGGGGGGCTGGAGAGCAGTACTTC.

This chain joins TRBV15 and TRBJ2-7; 7 bases agree with TRBD1. V was pared by 3 bases and J by 1 base, with 3 bases of the junction left unmatched. CDR1 LNHNV and CDR2 YYDKDF come from the germline V gene (reference sequence). The CDR3 is 14 residues long. This chain's CDR3 is CATSSGTESYEQYF. CDR3 DNA: TGTGCCACCAGCAGCGGGACAGAGTCCTACGAGCAGTACTTC.

This clone was observed a single time. The V call is TRBV9, the J call TRBJ2-2; D is perhaps TRBD2 (7 bases). The CDR3 runs to 14 residues. Trimming stripped 3 bases from V and 9 bases from J, with 15 bases between. Germline CDR1 is SGDLS and CDR2 is YYNGEE. The CDR3 sequence is CASSGEGEGRELFF. The CDR3 DNA follows: TGTGCCAGCAGCGGCGAGGGGGAGGGTCGGGAGCTGTTTTTT.

V and J are TRBV11-1 and TRBJ1-1, with 9 positions matching TRBD1. The V segment lost 6 bases and the J segment 1 base; nucleotides outside the gene matches: 6. The CDR3 runs 15 residues. Germline V CDR1 and CDR2: SGHAT, FQDESV (reference sequence). This chain's CDR3 is CASSRDRVQNTEAFF. Written as DNA, the CDR3 is TGTGCCAGCAGTCGGGACAGGGTACAGAACACTGAAGCTTTCTTT.